The table lists the clone carrying this T cell receptor beta chain with a count of one. Its antigen remains unknown. The data derive from a study of cytomegalovirus exposure and HLA in healthy donors. Study observations and caveats: An observed cluster of highly shared sequence variants was recorded as a likely sequencing artifact. In a later analysis, specific HLA alleles were associated with more than 15,000 TCR beta sequences at a 0.05 false discovery rate. TCR sequences were mostly rare, though some public TCRs occurred in many donors. In an earlier analysis, in fewer than 700 donors, most V segments appeared productive either ~90% or ~30% of the time.

The PCR employed 60 Vbeta primers together with 13 Jbeta primers. Clones were read by immunoSEQ multiplex PCR, and TCRdb kept only the in-frame ones, dropping some. The sample lists more than 110,000 clones, about three quarters occurring once. The CDR3 contains 15 residues. Germline V gives CDR1 SGHAT, CDR2 FQNNGV. The J segment lost 5 bases and the V segment lost 3 bases, leaving 9 bases of the junction unmatched. Sequencing input: PBMCs. The TCR sequence derives from a woman in her 30s in good health and CMV-seronegative. The gene calls are TRBV11-2 and TRBJ2-5; 7 bases are shared with TRBD2. DNA for the CDR3: TGTGCCAGCAGCTTTAGCGGGTCCTGGGGGGAGACCCAGTACTTC. As protein: CASSFSGSWGETQYF.